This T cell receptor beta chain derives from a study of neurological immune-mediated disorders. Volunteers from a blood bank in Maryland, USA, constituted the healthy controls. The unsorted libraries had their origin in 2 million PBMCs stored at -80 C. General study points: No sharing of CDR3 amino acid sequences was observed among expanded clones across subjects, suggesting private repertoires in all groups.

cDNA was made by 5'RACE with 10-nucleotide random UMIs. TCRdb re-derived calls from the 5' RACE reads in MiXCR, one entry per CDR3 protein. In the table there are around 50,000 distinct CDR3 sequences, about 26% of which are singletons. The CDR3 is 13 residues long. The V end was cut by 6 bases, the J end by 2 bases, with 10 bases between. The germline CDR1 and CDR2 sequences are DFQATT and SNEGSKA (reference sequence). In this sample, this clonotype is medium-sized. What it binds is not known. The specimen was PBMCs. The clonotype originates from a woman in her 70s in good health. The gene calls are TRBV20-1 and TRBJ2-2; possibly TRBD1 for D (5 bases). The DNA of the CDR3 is TGCAGTGCCCCCGACAGTAACACCGGGGAGCTGTTTTTT. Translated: CSAPDSNTGELFF.